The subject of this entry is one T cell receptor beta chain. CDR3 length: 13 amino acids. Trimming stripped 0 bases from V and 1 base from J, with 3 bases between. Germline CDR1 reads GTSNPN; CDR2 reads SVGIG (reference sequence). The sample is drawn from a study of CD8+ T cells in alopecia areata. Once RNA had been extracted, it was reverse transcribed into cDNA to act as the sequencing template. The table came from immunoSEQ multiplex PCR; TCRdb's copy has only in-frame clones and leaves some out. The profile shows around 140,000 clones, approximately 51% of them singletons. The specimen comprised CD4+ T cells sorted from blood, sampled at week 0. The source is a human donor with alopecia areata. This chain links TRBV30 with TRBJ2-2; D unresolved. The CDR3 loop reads CAWSVQNTGELFF. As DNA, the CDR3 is TGTGCCTGGAGTGTACAGAACACCGGGGAGCTGTTTTTT.